A selection of T cell receptor beta chains follows, all from one sample in a study of molecular identifiers for immune sequencing clone quantification. TCRdb used MiXCR to reprocess the PCR reads, holding one entry per CDR3 protein. The sample lists more than 450,000 distinct CDR3 sequences, over 20% occurring once. The sequencing sample was made of naive CD8+ T cells from blood, with Jurkat cell RNA spiked in. The receptors here all came from a human donor in good health. Some libraries in this study had Jurkat cell RNA spiked in. Both conserved end residues are part of each CDR3. Fields, in order: J gene, V gene, D gene, clone size, CDR3 protein, CDR3 DNA. The D gene is left open where the match is weak. Size values are once, few and many counts, or a class for expanded clones, and some rows have none.

TRBJ2-1 | TRBV4-3 | NA | many | CASSQDWPGVYNEQFF | TGCGCCAGCAGCCAAGATTGGCCAGGGGTGTACAATGAGCAGTTCTTC
TRBJ2-5 | TRBV7-2 | TRBD1 | many | CASSPVGQGLQETQYF | TGTGCCAGCAGCCCCGTAGGACAGGGGCTCCAAGAGACCCAGTACTTC
TRBJ2-5 | TRBV11-3 | TRBD2 | many | CASSQRDGQETQYF | TGTGCCAGCAGCCAGCGGGACGGCCAAGAGACCCAGTACTTC
TRBJ2-3 | TRBV7-2 | NA | many | CASSLVLQTPTDTQYF | TGTGCCAGCAGCTTAGTACTTCAAACCCCCACAGATACGCAGTATTTT
TRBJ2-2 | TRBV9 | TRBD2 | few | CASSPPGGGLTNTGELFF | TGTGCCAGCAGCCCGCCGGGCGGGGGGCTAACGAACACCGGGGAGCTGTTTTTT
TRBJ1-1 | TRBV19 | TRBD1 | NA | CASKITGGNTEAFF | TGTGCCAGCAAGATAACAGGGGGCAACACTGAAGCTTTCTTT
TRBJ2-3 | TRBV5-6 | NA | many | CASSLAGLYNTDTQYF | TGTGCCAGCAGCTTGGCGGGACTGTACAACACAGATACGCAGTATTTT
TRBJ1-2 | TRBV7-9 | NA | many | CASSLGVAVYTF | TGTGCCAGCAGCTTAGGCGTTGCCGTCTACACCTTC
TRBJ2-7 | TRBV5-1 | TRBD1 | many | CASSLGSGGGYEQYF | TGCGCCAGCAGCTTGGGATCAGGGGGCGGTTACGAGCAGTACTTC
TRBJ2-7 | TRBV4-2 | NA | few | CASSQALETESYEQYF | TGTGCCAGCAGCCAAGCACTGGAAACAGAGTCCTACGAGCAGTACTTC
TRBJ2-3 | TRBV19 | NA | NA | CASSIRGSTDTQYF | TGTGCCAGTAGTATTCGGGGTAGCACAGATACGCAGTATTTT
TRBJ2-3 | TRBV20-1 | TRBD2 | few | CSAPGGRPRGPDTQYF | TGCAGTGCCCCTGGCGGGAGGCCCAGAGGCCCAGATACGCAGTATTTT
TRBJ1-5 | TRBV10-2 | NA | many | CASSEALATAPQHF | TGCGCCAGCAGTGAAGCTCTTGCGACAGCGCCCCAGCATTTT
TRBJ1-4 | TRBV5-8 | NA | NA | CASSLGGFPTNEKLFF | TGTGCCAGCAGCTTGGGAGGGTTTCCAACTAATGAAAAACTGTTTTTT
TRBJ1-3 | TRBV10-3 | NA | NA | CAISDPRQGNTIYF | TGTGCCATCAGTGACCCAAGACAGGGAAACACCATATATTTT
TRBJ1-5 | TRBV11-2 | NA | few | CASSLDQGGNQPQHF | TGTGCCAGCAGCTTAGATCAAGGGGGCAATCAGCCCCAGCATTTT
TRBJ2-7 | TRBV4-3 | NA | few | CASSQERSYRAYEQYF | TGCGCCAGCAGCCAAGAAAGAAGCTATCGGGCCTACGAGCAGTACTTC
TRBJ2-7 | TRBV4-3 | NA | NA | CASSQETGAWDYEQYF | TGCGCCAGCAGCCAGGAAACAGGAGCCTGGGACTACGAGCAGTACTTC
TRBJ1-3 | TRBV7-9 | NA | many | CASSLQEGPGNTIYF | TGTGCCAGCAGTTTACAGGAAGGGCCCGGAAACACCATATATTTT
TRBJ2-4 | TRBV6-2/TRBV6-3 | NA | many | CASSYEDIEGAKNIQYF | TGTGCCAGCAGTTATGAGGACATCGAAGGGGCCAAAAACATTCAGTACTTC
TRBJ2-7 | TRBV4-1 | TRBD2 | many | CASSQAGEGYEQYF | TGCGCCAGCAGCCAAGCGGGGGAGGGTTACGAGCAGTACTTC
TRBJ1-1 | TRBV6-6 | NA | NA | CASSYRDQNTEAFF | TGTGCCAGCAGTTACAGGGATCAGAACACTGAAGCTTTCTTT
TRBJ2-5 | TRBV20-1 | TRBD2 | few | CSARPRTSGIQETQYF | TGCAGTGCTAGACCCCGGACTAGCGGGATTCAAGAGACCCAGTACTTC
TRBJ1-5 | TRBV28 | NA | few | CASSLEGRPINQPQHF | TGTGCCAGCAGTTTAGAGGGGCGCCCAATCAATCAGCCCCAGCATTTT
TRBJ2-7 | TRBV7-6 | TRBD2 | NA | CANSWGLAGAYEQYF | TGTGCCAACAGCTGGGGACTAGCGGGGGCCTACGAGCAGTACTTC
TRBJ2-3 | TRBV7-9 | TRBD2 | many | CASSLRTSDPDTQYF | TGTGCCAGCAGCCTGAGGACTAGCGATCCAGATACGCAGTATTTT
TRBJ2-7 | TRBV12-3/TRBV12-4 | TRBD1 | NA | CASGGGTGPSYEQNF | TGTGCCAGCGGGGGTGGGACAGGGCCCTCCTACGAGCAGAACTTC
TRBJ1-1 | TRBV12-2 | NA | NA | CASRFPDQAFF | TGTGCAAGTCGCTTCCCCGATCAAGCTTTCTTT
TRBJ1-1 | TRBV5-5 | NA | many | CASSILGGGPTEAFF | TGTGCCAGCAGCATACTGGGGGGGGGACCCACTGAAGCTTTCTTT
TRBJ1-1 | TRBV12-3/TRBV12-4 | NA | many | CASSSPHLQGVRWGTEAFF | TGTGCCAGCAGTTCTCCCCACCTCCAGGGAGTTCGGTGGGGCACTGAAGCTTTCTTT
TRBJ2-1 | TRBV11-2 | NA | NA | CASSLNVAERSYNEQFF | TGTGCCAGCAGCTTAAACGTGGCAGAAAGATCCTACAATGAGCAGTTCTTC
TRBJ2-3 | TRBV7-9 | NA | many | CASSLEGDTQYF | TGTGCCAGCAGCTTGGAAGGAGATACGCAGTATTTT
TRBJ1-1 | TRBV4-3 | TRBD1 | few | CASSRGQGLANTEAFF | TGCGCCAGCAGCCGGGGACAGGGTCTGGCGAACACTGAAGCTTTCTTT
TRBJ2-1 | TRBV3-1 | TRBD1 | few | CASRDRDYNEQFF | TGTGCCAGCAGGGACAGGGACTACAATGAGCAGTTCTTC
TRBJ1-3 | TRBV7-9 | NA | many | CASSPRSDGNTIYF | TGTGCCAGCAGCCCCCGTTCTGACGGAAACACCATATATTTT
TRBJ2-3 | TRBV19 | NA | NA | CASSIVPGDTQYF | TGTGCCAGTAGTATTGTCCCGGGAGATACGCAGTATTTT
TRBJ2-2 | TRBV28 | NA | few | CASSPRAELSIGSAPGELFF | TGTGCCAGCAGTCCCCGGGCTGAGCTGAGTATCGGTTCAGCCCCCGGGGAGCTGTTTTTT
TRBJ2-7 | TRBV20-1 | NA | many | CSGTATSPPYEQYF | TGCAGTGGGACAGCCACCAGCCCTCCCTACGAGCAGTACTTC
TRBJ2-7 | TRBV5-1 | NA | NA | CASREDGIWDEQYF | TGCGCCAGCAGGGAGGACGGGATATGGGACGAGCAGTACTTC
TRBJ2-5 | TRBV7-9 | NA | NA | CASSPRNLERETQYF | TGTGCCAGCAGCCCTAGAAACCTAGAAAGGGAGACCCAGTACTTC
TRBJ2-2 | TRBV9 | TRBD2 | many | CASSERTSSGTGELFF | TGTGCCAGCAGCGAAAGGACTAGCTCGGGCACCGGGGAGCTGTTTTTT
TRBJ2-1 | TRBV20-1 | TRBD2 | NA | CSASWVREGHYNEQFF | TGCAGTGCTAGTTGGGTCCGGGAGGGCCACTACAATGAGCAGTTCTTC
TRBJ1-1 | TRBV10-2 | NA | many | CASSEEGMDATEAFF | TGCGCCAGCAGTGAGGAAGGGATGGATGCCACTGAAGCTTTCTTT
TRBJ2-7 | TRBV12-3/TRBV12-4 | TRBD1 | many | CASSLTGGLEEQYF | TGTGCCAGCAGTTTGACAGGGGGCCTGGAGGAGCAGTACTTC
TRBJ2-1 | TRBV19 | NA | few | CASSFRDLSYNEQFF | TGTGCCAGTAGTTTCCGGGACTTGTCCTACAATGAGCAGTTCTTC
TRBJ2-1 | TRBV18 | TRBD2 | few | CASSQTSGGDNEQFF | TGTGCCAGCTCTCAAACTAGCGGGGGGGACAATGAGCAGTTCTTC
TRBJ2-7 | TRBV4-2 | TRBD1 | many | CASSHTTGSYEQYF | TGTGCCAGCAGCCACACGACAGGGTCCTACGAGCAGTACTTC